This TCR beta chain was identified during a study of T cells after posttransplantation cyclophosphamide. Profiled with immunoSEQ multiplex PCR; TCRdb holds only in-frame clones, not every one. Listed for the sample are fewer than 35,000 clones, none seen a single time. Trimming left V 4 bases short and J 4 bases short, with 7 bases between. The germline V gene has CDR1 SEHNR and CDR2 FQNEAQ (reference sequence). The CDR3 runs to 12 residues. This clone was found many times. This receptor was taken from a woman in her 30s in good health and a related stem cell transplant donor. The chain recombines TRBV7-9 with TRBJ1-1; D is undetermined. The sequenced material came from PBMCs. CDR3: CASSSGPTEAFF. The CDR3 nucleotides read TGTGCCAGCAGCTCGGGTCCCACTGAAGCTTTCTTT.